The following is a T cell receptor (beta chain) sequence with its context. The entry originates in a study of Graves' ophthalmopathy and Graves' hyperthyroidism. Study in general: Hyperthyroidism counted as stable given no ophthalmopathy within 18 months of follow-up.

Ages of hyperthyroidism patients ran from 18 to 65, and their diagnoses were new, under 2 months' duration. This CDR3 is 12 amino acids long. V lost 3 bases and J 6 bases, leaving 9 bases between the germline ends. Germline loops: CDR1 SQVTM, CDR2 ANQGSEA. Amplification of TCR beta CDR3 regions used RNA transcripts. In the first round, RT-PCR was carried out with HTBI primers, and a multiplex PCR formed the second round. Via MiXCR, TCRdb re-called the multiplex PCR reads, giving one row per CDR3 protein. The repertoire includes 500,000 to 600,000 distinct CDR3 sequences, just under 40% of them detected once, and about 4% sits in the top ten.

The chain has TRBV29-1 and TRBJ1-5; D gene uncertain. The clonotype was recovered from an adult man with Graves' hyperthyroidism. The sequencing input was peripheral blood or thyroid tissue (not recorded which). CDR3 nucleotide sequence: TGCAGCGTTGACGCAGGCAGTCAGCCCCAGCATTTT. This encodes CSVDAGSQPQHF. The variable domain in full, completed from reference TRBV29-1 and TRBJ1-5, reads SAVISQKPSRDICQRGTSLTIQCQVDSQVTMMFWYRQQPGQSLTLIATANQGSEATYESGFVIDKFPISRPNLTFSTLTVSNMSPEDSSIYLCSVDAGSQPQHFGDGTRLSIL.